Following are 16 T cell receptor beta chains from one sample sequenced in a study of CD8 T cells in ankylosing spondylitis. General study findings and limits: Roughly eight highly homologous variants made up a TCR beta motif that seemed to typify ankylosing spondylitis blood.

In TCRdb, the 5' RACE reads were re-called with MiXCR into one record per CDR3 protein. Of about 840,000 distinct CDR3 sequences listed, approximately 12% are singletons. Their recognized antigens are unknown. Sequencing was performed on blood, either unsorted or a sorted T cell fraction (not recorded which). The receptors come from a male donor with ankylosing spondylitis.

The sample holds many counts of this clonotype. V is TRBV7-2 and J is TRBJ2-7, with D possibly TRBD2 on 5 matching bases. CDR3 length: 13 amino acids. Between the trimmed V and J ends, which lost 11 bases and 3 bases, there was a span of 17 bases. Germline V gene sequence: CDR1 SGHTA, CDR2 FQGNSA. CDR3 sequence reads: CASKAANGYEQYF. The CDR3 DNA reads TGTGCCTCAAAAGCGGCTAATGGCTACGAGCAGTACTTC.

This clonotype has a count of ten or more. The chain uses TRBV12-3 or TRBV12-4 and TRBJ2-3; 8 bases map to TRBD1. The CDR3 is 16 amino acids. J gave up 1 base and V 4 bases, and 7 bases lay outside the gene matches. The CDR3 DNA reads TGTGCCAGCAGTTCTCAGGGGGCGCTTGGCACAGATACGCAGTATTTT. It translates to CASSSQGALGTDTQYF.

This clonotype was recorded a few times. This chain's CDR3 is CASSYAPDGYEQYF. For the CDR3, the DNA is TGTGCCAGCAGTTATGCCCCGGACGGCTACGAGCAGTACTTC. V is TRBV6-5 and J is TRBJ2-7; D gene unclear. This CDR3 is built from 14 residues. The germline V gene has CDR1 MNHEY and CDR2 SVGAGI. The V end lost 3 bases, the J end lost 3 bases, and 12 bases lay between the germline ends.

The genes are TRBV7-2 and TRBJ2-3; D remains ambiguous. V was shortened by 5 bases and J by 4 bases, with 16 bases between the two germline ends. CDR1 and CDR2 from the germline V gene are SGHTA and FQGNSA. This CDR3 comprises 15 residues. In DNA, the CDR3 is TGTGCCAGCAGCGTAACTAAGGGCGGCCCAGATACGCAGTATTTT. Amino acid sequence: CASSVTKGGPDTQYF. The entire variable domain, with the rest obtained from reference TRBV7-2 and TRBJ2-3, is as follows: GAGVSQSPSNKVTEKGKDVELRCDPISGHTALYWYRQSLGQGLEFLIYFQGNSAPDKSGLPSDRFSAERTGGSVSTLTIQRTQQEDSAVYLCASSVTKGGPDTQYFGPGTRLTVL.

The table lists this clonotype with a few counts. CDR3 loop: CAISAQVSNEKLFF. The CDR3 DNA sequence: TGTGCCATCAGTGCACAGGTTTCTAATGAAAAACTGTTTTTT. V usage is TRBV10-3 and J usage is TRBJ1-4, with a possible D match to TRBD1 (5 bases). CDR1 is ENHRY and CDR2 is SYGVKD in the germline V gene. With 4 bases removed from V and 3 bases from J, the gap between germline ends came to 9 bases. The CDR3 length is 14 residues.

The chain has TRBV7-2 and TRBJ1-6; 9 nucleotides agree with TRBD1. CDR3 length: 16 amino acids. The V segment lost 5 bases and the J segment 7 bases; nucleotides outside the gene matches: 9. Germline loops: CDR1 SGHTA, CDR2 FQGNSA. CDR3 DNA: TGTGCCAGCAGCCCCCGATGGACAGGGGCGAATTCACCCCTCCACTTT. Translating gives CASSPRWTGANSPLHF.

The CDR3 DNA reads as TGCAGTGCTAGGGACGGGCGAGAGACCCAGTACTTC. Protein: CSARDGRETQYF. The rearrangement links TRBV20-1 to TRBJ2-5, with D unclear. The germline V gene has CDR1 DFQATT and CDR2 SNEGSKA (reference sequence). V was pared by 3 bases and J by 4 bases, with 9 bases between. CDR3 length: 12 amino acids.

This clonotype was detected a few times. The V and J genes are TRBV20-1 and TRBJ2-3, with a weak D call TRBD2 (6 bases). Trimming shortened V by 0 bases and J by 1 base, and 17 bases separated the two germline ends. Germline V gives CDR1 DFQATT, CDR2 SNEGSKA (reference sequence). The CDR3 runs 17 residues. Written as DNA, the CDR3 is TGCAGTGCTAGAGATAAATTCTGGCGGGGAGGCACAGATACGCAGTATTTT. It is translated as CSARDKFWRGGTDTQYF.

The V and J genes are TRBV7-3 and TRBJ2-6, with no clear D. Between the trimmed V and J ends, which lost 0 bases and 4 bases, there was a span of 10 bases. The V gene's germline CDR1 is SGHTA and CDR2 FQGTGA. CDR3 length equals 16 residues. The CDR3 loop reads CASSLTIGSGANVLTF. Here the CDR3 DNA reads TGTGCCAGCAGCTTAACGATAGGGTCAGGGGCCAACGTCCTGACTTTC.

In its sample, this clonotype was seen a few times. The gene calls are TRBV7-9 and TRBJ1-1; TRBD1 matches at 9 bases. The CDR3 covers 15 residues. The V and J ends lost 2 bases and 4 bases, in that order; junction bases with no gene match: 5. In germline, CDR1 is SEHNR, CDR2 FQNEAQ (reference sequence). The DNA for the CDR3 is TGTGCCAGCAGCTTATATGGGGACAGGGCCACTGAAGCTTTCTTT. Translating it yields CASSLYGDRATEAFF.

At least ten counts were recorded for this clonotype. The rearrangement links TRBV6-2 or TRBV6-3 to TRBJ2-5; possible D gene TRBD2, 6 bases. V lost 2 bases and J 4 bases, leaving 11 bases between the germline ends. CDR3 length equals 14 residues. CDR1 MNHEY and CDR2 SVGEGT come from the germline V gene. CDR3 residues: CASSYGGPAETQYF. CDR3 coding DNA: TGTGCCAGCAGTTACGGAGGGCCGGCAGAGACCCAGTACTTC.

This clonotype was detected only a few times. The rearrangement joins TRBV5-5 to TRBJ1-6; the D is unclear. There are 13 residues in the CDR3. The V gene lost 1 base and the J gene lost 18 bases, with 17 bases spanning the gap. Germline V CDR1 and CDR2: SGHKS, YYEKEE (reference sequence). This CDR3 reads CASSLSIDRPPHF. CDR3 sequence (DNA): TGTGCCAGCAGCTTGTCAATTGATCGGCCTCCCCACTTT.

The table lists this clonotype with a few counts. The chain couples TRBV20-1 to TRBJ2-7; the match to TRBD1 covers 7 bases. CDR3 length: 13 amino acids. After removal of 6 bases from V and 6 bases from J, the junction contained 11 bases not matched to a gene. Germline V gene lookup returns CDR1 DFQATT and CDR2 SNEGSKA (reference sequence). CDR3 region: CSAMDRGGLEQYF. The CDR3 nucleotides are TGCAGTGCCATGGACAGAGGGGGCCTCGAGCAGTACTTC.

This clonotype was found a few times. The chain joins TRBV5-8 to TRBJ1-1; D is unresolved. Per the germline V gene, CDR1 is SGHTS and CDR2 is YDEGEE. Trimming took off 4 bases at V and 4 bases at J, with 11 bases between the two ends. The CDR3 consists of 13 residues. CDR3 nucleotides: TGTGCCAGCAGCATCAGCTGGGGCACTGAAGCTTTCTTT. It specifies CASSISWGTEAFF.

This clonotype was counted many times. DNA for the CDR3: TGCAGCGGGGCTAGCGGCGCCTACGAGCAGTACTTC. It yields the protein CSGASGAYEQYF. The chain couples TRBV20-1 to TRBJ2-7; 7 bases map to TRBD2. CDR1 is DFQATT, CDR2 SNEGSKA, per germline (reference sequence). The length of the CDR3 is 12 residues.

The chain carries TRBV25-1 and TRBJ2-1; tentative D call: TRBD2 (5 bases). With 6 bases removed from V and 1 base from J, the gap between germline ends came to 13 bases. There are 15 residues in the CDR3. Per the germline V gene, CDR1 is MGHDK and CDR2 is SYGVNS. The CDR3 DNA reads as TGTGCCAGCAGCCTACGGGGTAGGTCCTACAATGAGCAGTTCTTC. Translating it yields CASSLRGRSYNEQFF.